This T cell receptor (beta chain) was observed in a study of blood T cell repertoires in COVID-19. This clone turned up a few times. Using immunoSEQ multiplex PCR, the repertoire was profiled, and TCRdb retains in-frame clones only, with some absent. The table has 140,000 or so clones, 80% seen once. The source is a woman between 50 and 59 years old with acute or convalescent COVID-19. The material sequenced was peripheral blood.

The CDR3 DNA reads TGTGCGAGTGGGTCCGGGGGGCAGCCGATTGATTCACCCCTCCACTTT. Translated: CASGSGGQPIDSPLHF. The V gene is TRBV19, the J gene TRBJ1-6; perhaps TRBD1 as D (6 bases). There are 16 residues in the CDR3. Per germline, CDR1 LNHDA and CDR2 SQIVND (reference sequence).